The 16 T cell receptor beta chains below were found in one sample sequenced in a study of siplizumab effects on memory and regulatory T cells. Clones were read by immunoSEQ multiplex PCR, and TCRdb kept only the in-frame ones, dropping some. The repertoire holds approximately 100,000 clones, about 93% seen once, with about 0.16% in the top ten. Sequenced sample: non-Treg CD4+ T cells sorted from blood. The source is a human donor in good health.

This chain uses TRBV7-2 with TRBJ2-1; 13 nucleotides agree with TRBD2. Germline V CDR1 and CDR2: SGHTA, FQGNSA. V lost 4 bases to trimming and J lost 10 bases; unmatched junction nucleotides: 1. The CDR3 contains 13 residues. CDR3 nucleotide sequence: TGTGCCAGCAGCTCGGGACTAGCGGGGGAGCAGTTCTTC. This gives the protein CASSSGLAGEQFF.

Only one count was recorded for this clone. The chain links TRBV2 to TRBJ2-1, with 13 bases aligning to TRBD2. Unmatched junction bases numbered 3, after V lost 8 bases and J lost 5 bases. Germline V CDR1 and CDR2: SNHLY, FYNNEI. CDR3 length: 14 amino acids. This chain's CDR3 is CASQGLAGHNEQFF. DNA of the CDR3: TGTGCCAGCCAGGGACTAGCGGGACACAATGAGCAGTTCTTC.

The rearrangement joins TRBV18 to TRBJ2-7; 8 bases line up with TRBD1. Germline lookup yields CDR1 KGHSH and CDR2 LQKENI. V was clipped by 6 bases and J by 6 bases; unmatched bases: 10. The CDR3 extends over 14 amino acids. The CDR3, as DNA: TGTGCCAGCTCTTCGGACAGGGAAGGGCCCGAGCAGTACTTC. Protein product: CASSSDREGPEQYF.

The chain combines TRBV4-3 with TRBJ1-1; D may be TRBD1 (5 bases). The CDR3 extends over 14 amino acids. CDR1 is LGHNA and CDR2 is YSLEER in the germline V gene. V lost 4 bases and J 3 bases, leaving 12 bases between the germline ends. The CDR3 is CASSPTWGYTEAFF. CDR3 coding DNA: TGCGCCAGCAGCCCTACCTGGGGGTACACTGAAGCTTTCTTT.

V and J are TRBV18 and TRBJ2-1; TRBD1 matches at 8 bases. Germline lookup yields CDR1 KGHSH and CDR2 LQKENI. V lost 0 bases, J lost 0 bases, and 4 bases stayed unmatched. The CDR3 has 17 residues. The CDR3 is CASSPPSGTGSYNEQFF. The CDR3 DNA reads TGTGCCAGCTCACCACCATCTGGGACAGGCTCCTACAATGAGCAGTTCTTC.

The chain recombines TRBV7-9 with TRBJ2-7, with 10 bases lining up with TRBD1. The CDR3 covers 13 residues. Trimming took 10 bases from V and 3 from J; bases not matched to a gene: 6. The V gene's germline CDR1 is SEHNR and CDR2 FQNEAQ (reference sequence). The CDR3 region is CATGTGERYEQYF. The CDR3 nucleotides read TGTGCCACCGGGACAGGGGAGCGCTACGAGCAGTACTTC.

V gene TRBV29-1 combines with J gene TRBJ1-4; TRBD1 matches 11 bases. The V gene end was trimmed by 6 bases and the J gene end by 7 bases; junction bases not matched to a gene: 7. The CDR3 runs to 14 residues. CDR1 is SQVTM, CDR2 ANQGSEA, per germline. CDR3 DNA sequence: TGCAGCGTGCCCTCCGGGACAGGGGGTGAAAAACTGTTTTTT. It encodes CSVPSGTGGEKLFF.

V and J are TRBV5-4 and TRBJ1-6; a possible D gene is TRBD1 (5 bases). The CDR3 is 16 amino acids. The germline V and J ends were trimmed by 4 bases and 9 bases, with 20 bases remaining between them. Germline assignment: CDR1 SGHNT and CDR2 YYREEE (reference sequence). CDR3: CASSPGGRGVGSPLHF. For the CDR3, the DNA is TGTGCCAGCAGCCCGGGGGGGAGGGGCGTGGGTTCACCCCTCCACTTT. Drawing the rest from reference TRBV5-4 and TRBJ1-6, the complete variable domain is ETGVTQSPTHLIKTRGQQVTLRCSSQSGHNTVSWYQQALGQGPQFIFQYYREEENGRGNFPPRFSGLQFPNYSSELNVNALELDDSALYLCASSPGGRGVGSPLHFGNGTRLTVT.

V is TRBV7-2 and J is TRBJ2-5, with D maybe TRBD1 (6 bases). Germline CDR1 reads SGHTA; CDR2 reads FQGNSA. Between the trimmed V and J ends, which lost 2 bases and 2 bases, there was a span of 6 bases. The CDR3 extends over 13 amino acids. The CDR3 region is CASSLRGQETQYF. CDR3 sequence (DNA): TGTGCCAGCAGCTTAAGGGGGCAAGAGACCCAGTACTTC.

V gene TRBV5-1 combines with J gene TRBJ1-1; D gene uncertain. CDR3 length: 15 amino acids. Germline V CDR1 and CDR2: SGHRS, YFSETQ. The ends were cut back, 4 bases at V and 1 base at J, with 14 bases in the middle. The CDR3 coding sequence is TGCGCCAGCAGCCCGCCCCAAGGGTCGAACACTGAAGCTTTCTTT. Protein: CASSPPQGSNTEAFF. Supplemented by reference TRBV5-1 and TRBJ1-1, the full variable domain reads KAGVTQTPRYLIKTRGQQVTLSCSPISGHRSVSWYQQTPGQGLQFLFEYFSETQRNKGNFPGRFSGRQFSNSRSEMNVSTLELGDSALYLCASSPPQGSNTEAFFGQGTRLTVV.

The chain links TRBV6-6 to TRBJ1-1; D not certain. This CDR3 has 14 amino acids. Trimming took off 7 bases at V and 0 bases at J, with 12 bases between the two ends. Germline CDR1 and CDR2: MNHNY and SVGAGI (reference sequence). The CDR3: CASTLQILNTEAFF. As DNA, the CDR3 is TGTGCCAGCACCCTACAGATATTGAACACTGAAGCTTTCTTT.

CDR3 sequence (DNA): TGCAGCGTTTCTGCTGGGCAAAGTCAGCCCCAGCATTTT. Amino acid sequence: CSVSAGQSQPQHF. The chain carries TRBV29-1 and TRBJ1-5; D gene ambiguous. V was trimmed by 5 bases and J by 6 bases, leaving 14 bases between them. Per germline, CDR1 SQVTM and CDR2 ANQGSEA. This CDR3 is 13 amino acids long. The full variable domain, its missing parts supplied by reference TRBV29-1 and TRBJ1-5, is SAVISQKPSRDICQRGTSLTIQCQVDSQVTMMFWYRQQPGQSLTLIATANQGSEATYESGFVIDKFPISRPNLTFSTLTVSNMSPEDSSIYLCSVSAGQSQPQHFGDGTRLSIL.

The chain is built from TRBV18 and TRBJ1-2, with TRBD1 identical over 7 bases. Germline trimming cut 0 bases from V and 2 bases from J; bases unmatched to any gene: 9. CDR1 and CDR2 (germline): KGHSH, LQKENI. The CDR3 runs 17 residues. The CDR3 nucleotides are TGTGCCAGCTCACCACCACGGGGCGAACAGGGGAACTATGGCTACACCTTC. This gives the protein CASSPPRGEQGNYGYTF.

The V gene is TRBV7-3, the J gene TRBJ1-2, with D possibly TRBD1 on 5 matching bases. There are 15 residues in the CDR3. The V end lost 1 base, the J end lost 5 bases, and 14 bases lay between the germline ends. CDR1 and CDR2 (germline): SGHTA, FQGTGA. CDR3 region: CASSLSPAGGYGYTF. For the CDR3, the DNA is TGTGCCAGCAGCTTAAGTCCCGCCGGGGGGTATGGCTACACCTTC.

The CDR3 DNA reads TGCAGCGTTGAAGATCCGGAGGGGTGGTACACCGGGGAGCTGTTTTTT. This gives the protein CSVEDPEGWYTGELFF. This chain joins TRBV29-1 and TRBJ2-2; possible D gene TRBD2, 6 bases. The V gene's germline CDR1 is SQVTM and CDR2 ANQGSEA. This CDR3 is built from 16 residues. Deletions cut 0 bases from V and 3 bases from J, with 14 bases between.

This chain uses TRBV25-1 with TRBJ2-7; 11 positions match TRBD1. Germline loops: CDR1 MGHDK, CDR2 SYGVNS. Trimming removed 11 bases from V and 5 bases from J; junction bases left unmatched: 2. There are 11 residues in the CDR3. Here the CDR3 reads CAGQGAHEQYF. The CDR3 bases are TGTGCCGGACAGGGGGCACACGAGCAGTACTTC.